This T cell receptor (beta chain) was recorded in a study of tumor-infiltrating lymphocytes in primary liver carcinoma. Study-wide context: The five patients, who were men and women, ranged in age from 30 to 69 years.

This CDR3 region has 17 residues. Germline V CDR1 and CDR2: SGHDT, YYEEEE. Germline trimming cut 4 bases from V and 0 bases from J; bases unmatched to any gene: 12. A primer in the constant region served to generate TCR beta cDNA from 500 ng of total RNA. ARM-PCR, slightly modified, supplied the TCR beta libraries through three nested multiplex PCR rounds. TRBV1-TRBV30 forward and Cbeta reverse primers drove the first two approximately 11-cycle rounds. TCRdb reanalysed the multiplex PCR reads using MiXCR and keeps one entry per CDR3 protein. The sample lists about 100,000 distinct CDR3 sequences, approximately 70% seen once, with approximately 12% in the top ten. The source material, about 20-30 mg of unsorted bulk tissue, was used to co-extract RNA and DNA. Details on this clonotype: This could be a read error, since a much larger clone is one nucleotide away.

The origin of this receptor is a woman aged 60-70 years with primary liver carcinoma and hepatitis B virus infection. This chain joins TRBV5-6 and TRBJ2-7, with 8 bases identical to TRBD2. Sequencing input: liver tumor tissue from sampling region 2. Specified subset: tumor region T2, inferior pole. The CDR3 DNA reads TGTGCCAGCAGCGTATACATGACTAGCGCTTACTCCTACGAGCAGTACTTC. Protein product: CASSVYMTSAYSYEQYF.